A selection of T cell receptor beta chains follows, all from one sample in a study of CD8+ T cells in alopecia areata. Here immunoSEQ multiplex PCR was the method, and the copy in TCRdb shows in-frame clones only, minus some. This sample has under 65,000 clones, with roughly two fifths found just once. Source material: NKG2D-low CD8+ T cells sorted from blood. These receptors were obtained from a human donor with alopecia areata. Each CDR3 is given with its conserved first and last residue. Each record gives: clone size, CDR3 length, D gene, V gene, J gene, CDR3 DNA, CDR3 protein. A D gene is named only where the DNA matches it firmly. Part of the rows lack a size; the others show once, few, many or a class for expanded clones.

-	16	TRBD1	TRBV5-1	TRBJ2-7	TGCGCCAGCAGCTTAACGCGGACAGGGGCCACCTACGAGCAGTACTTC	CASSLTRTGATYEQYF
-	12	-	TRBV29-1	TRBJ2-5	TGCAGCGTTGACAGTCCTGAGGAGACCCAGTACTTC	CSVDSPEETQYF
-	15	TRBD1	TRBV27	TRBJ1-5	TGTGCCAGCAGTCCTACCGGGACAGGGAACCAGCCCCAGCATTTT	CASSPTGTGNQPQHF
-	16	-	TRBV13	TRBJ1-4	TGTGCCAGCAGCTCAAGCGACGGAGTATCACCTGGAAAACTGTTTTTT	CASSSSDGVSPGKLFF
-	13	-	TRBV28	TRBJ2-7	TGTGCCAGCACTTCTTCCCGGGGATACGAGCAGTACTTC	CASTSSRGYEQYF
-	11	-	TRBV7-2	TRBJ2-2	TGTGCCAGCAGCTCCTCGGTGGAGCTGTTTTTT	CASSSSVELFF
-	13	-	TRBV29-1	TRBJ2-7	TGCAGCGTTGAGACAAATTCCCCCTACGAGCAGTACTTC	CSVETNSPYEQYF
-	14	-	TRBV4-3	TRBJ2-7	TGCGCCAGCAGCCACCGGGACGGATACTACGAGCAGTACTTC	CASSHRDGYYEQYF
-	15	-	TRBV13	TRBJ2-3	TGTGCCAGCAGCGCCCCGGATACTCCGGAGGATACGCAGTATTTT	CASSAPDTPEDTQYF
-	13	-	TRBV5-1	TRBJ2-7	TGCGCCAGCAGGGACAATCAACCCTACGAGCAGTACTTC	CASRDNQPYEQYF
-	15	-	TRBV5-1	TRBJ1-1	TGCGCCAGCAGCTTGACACAAGGGCCAAACACTGAAGCTTTCTTT	CASSLTQGPNTEAFF
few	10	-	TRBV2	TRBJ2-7	TGTGCCACTAGAGTGAACGAGCAGTACTTC	CATRVNEQYF
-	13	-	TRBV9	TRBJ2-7	TGTGCCAGCAGCGAGGAATGGGACCACGAGCAGTACTTC	CASSEEWDHEQYF
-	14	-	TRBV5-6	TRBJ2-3	TGTGCCAGCGGCGAGACGTCGACTACAGATACGCAGTATTTT	CASGETSTTDTQYF
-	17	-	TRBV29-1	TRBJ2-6	TGCAGCGTTGGGGGGGCTCTGGACCCTTCTGGGGCCAACGTCCTGACTTTC	CSVGGALDPSGANVLTF
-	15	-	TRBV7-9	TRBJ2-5	TGTGCCAGCAGCCCGTTACACCCGGACCAAGAGACCCAGTACTTC	CASSPLHPDQETQYF
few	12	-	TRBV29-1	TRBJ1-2	TGCAGCGTTGAAGGTGGCCCGGGGGGCTACACCTTC	CSVEGGPGGYTF
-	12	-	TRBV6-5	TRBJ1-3	TGTGCCAGCAGTTTCCCTGGAAACACCATATATTTT	CASSFPGNTIYF
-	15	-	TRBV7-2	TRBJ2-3	TGTGCCAGCAGCTTAACTGGGGGCGGGACAGATACGCAGTATTTT	CASSLTGGGTDTQYF
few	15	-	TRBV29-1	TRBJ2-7	TGCAGCGTTGAGTGGGGATTTGCACCCCCCTACGAGCAGTACTTC	CSVEWGFAPPYEQYF
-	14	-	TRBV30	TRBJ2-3	TGTGCCTGGAGTGGGTCAGGACTAACAGATACGCAGTATTTT	CAWSGSGLTDTQYF
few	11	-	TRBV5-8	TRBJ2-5	TGTGCCAGCAGCTTGTGGGGAGGCCCAGACTTC	CASSLWGGPDF
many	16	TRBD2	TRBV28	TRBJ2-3	TGTGCCAGCAGTTTTCCTAGCGGGAGGGCCTTGGATACGCAGTATTTT	CASSFPSGRALDTQYF
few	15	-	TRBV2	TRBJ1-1	TGTGCCAGCCGAACTCGGGGAGGGAAGGGTACTGAAGCTTTCTTT	CASRTRGGKGTEAFF
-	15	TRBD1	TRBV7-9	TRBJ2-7	TGTGCCAGCAGCCACCCAGGGGGCGTCGCGTACGAGCAGTACTTC	CASSHPGGVAYEQYF
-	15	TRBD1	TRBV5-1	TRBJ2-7	TGCGCCAGCAGCTTACGACAGGGGGGCACCTACGAGCAGTACTTC	CASSLRQGGTYEQYF
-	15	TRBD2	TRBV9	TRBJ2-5	TGTGCCAGCAGCGATTCCGGGACTATTCAAGAGACCCAGTACTTC	CASSDSGTIQETQYF
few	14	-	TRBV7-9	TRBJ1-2	TGTGCCAGCAGCCGAGGGTACTCTAGCTATGGCTACACCTTC	CASSRGYSSYGYTF
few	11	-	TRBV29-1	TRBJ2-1	TGCAGCGTTCCGGACCGCAATGAGCAGTTCTTC	CSVPDRNEQFF
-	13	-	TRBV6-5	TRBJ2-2	TGTGCCAGCAGTTATGAGGGCACCGGGGAGCTGTTTTTT	CASSYEGTGELFF
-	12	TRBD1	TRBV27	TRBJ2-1	TGTGCCAGCAGGACAGGGGGGAATGAGCAGTTCTTC	CASRTGGNEQFF
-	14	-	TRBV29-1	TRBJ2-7	TGCAGCGTTGAAGTGACAACCTCCACCTACGAGCAGTACTTC	CSVEVTTSTYEQYF